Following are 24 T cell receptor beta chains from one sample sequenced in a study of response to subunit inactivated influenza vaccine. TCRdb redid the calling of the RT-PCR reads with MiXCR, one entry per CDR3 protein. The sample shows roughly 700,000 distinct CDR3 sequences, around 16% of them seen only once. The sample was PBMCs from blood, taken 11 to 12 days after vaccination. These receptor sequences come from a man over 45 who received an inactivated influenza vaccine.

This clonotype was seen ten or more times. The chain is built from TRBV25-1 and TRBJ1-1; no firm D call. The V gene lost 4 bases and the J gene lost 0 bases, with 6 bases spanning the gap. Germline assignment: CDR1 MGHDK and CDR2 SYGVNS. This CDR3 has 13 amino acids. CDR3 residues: CASSVQMNTEAFF. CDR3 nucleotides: TGTGCCAGCAGTGTCCAGATGAACACTGAAGCTTTCTTT.

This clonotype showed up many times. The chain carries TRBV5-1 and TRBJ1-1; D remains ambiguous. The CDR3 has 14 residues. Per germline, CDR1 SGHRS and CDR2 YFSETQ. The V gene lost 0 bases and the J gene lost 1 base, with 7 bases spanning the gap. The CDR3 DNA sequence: TGCGCCAGCAGCTTGGCACAGACGAACACTGAAGCTTTCTTT. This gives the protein CASSLAQTNTEAFF.

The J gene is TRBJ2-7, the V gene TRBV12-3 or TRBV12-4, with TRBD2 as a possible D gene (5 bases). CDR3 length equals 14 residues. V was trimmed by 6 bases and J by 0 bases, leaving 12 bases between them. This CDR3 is CASSLGELSYEQYF. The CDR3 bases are TGTGCCAGCAGCCTCGGGGAGCTCTCCTACGAGCAGTACTTC.

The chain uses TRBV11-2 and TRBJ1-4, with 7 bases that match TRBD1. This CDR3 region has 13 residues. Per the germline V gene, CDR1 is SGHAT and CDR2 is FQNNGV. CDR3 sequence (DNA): TGTGTCAGGGGGGGCGCAACTAATGAAAAACTGTTTTTT. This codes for CVRGGATNEKLFF.

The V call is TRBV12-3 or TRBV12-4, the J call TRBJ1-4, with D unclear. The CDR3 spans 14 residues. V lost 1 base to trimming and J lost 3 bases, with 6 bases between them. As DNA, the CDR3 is TGTGCCAGCAGTTTAGACGGGCCTAATGAAAAACTGTTTTTT. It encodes CASSLDGPNEKLFF.

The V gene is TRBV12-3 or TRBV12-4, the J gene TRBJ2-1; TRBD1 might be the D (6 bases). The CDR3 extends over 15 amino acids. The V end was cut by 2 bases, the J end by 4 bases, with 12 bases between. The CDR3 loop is CASSLSAGVYNEQFF. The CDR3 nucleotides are TGTGCCAGCAGTTTAAGTGCAGGGGTATACAATGAGCAGTTCTTC.

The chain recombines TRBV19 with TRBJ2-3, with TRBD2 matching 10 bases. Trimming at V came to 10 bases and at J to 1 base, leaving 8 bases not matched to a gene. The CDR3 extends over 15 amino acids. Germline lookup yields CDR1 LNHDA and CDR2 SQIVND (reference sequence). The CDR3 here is CATTQGLAGTDTQYF. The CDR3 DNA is TGTGCCACGACGCAAGGACTAGCGGGCACAGATACGCAGTATTTT.

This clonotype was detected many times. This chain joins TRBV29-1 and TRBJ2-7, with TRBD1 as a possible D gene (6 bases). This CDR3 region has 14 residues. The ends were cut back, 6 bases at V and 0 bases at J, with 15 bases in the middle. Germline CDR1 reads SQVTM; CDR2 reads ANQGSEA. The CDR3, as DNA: TGCAGCGTCGCCCAACGACAGGACTCCTACGAGCAGTACTTC. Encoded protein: CSVAQRQDSYEQYF.

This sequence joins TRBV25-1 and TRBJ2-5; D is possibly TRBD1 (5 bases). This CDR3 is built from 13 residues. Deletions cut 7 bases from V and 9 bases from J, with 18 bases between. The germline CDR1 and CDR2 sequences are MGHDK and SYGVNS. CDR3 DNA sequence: TGTGCCAGCACCAGAACAGGCGCCGATGCCCAGTACTTC. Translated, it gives CASTRTGADAQYF. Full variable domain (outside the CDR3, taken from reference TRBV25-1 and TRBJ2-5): EADIYQTPRYLVIGTGKKITLECSQTMGHDKMYWYQQDPGMELHLIHYSYGVNSTEKGDLSSESTVSRIRTEHFPLTLESARPSHTSQYLCASTRTGADAQYFGPGTRLLVL.

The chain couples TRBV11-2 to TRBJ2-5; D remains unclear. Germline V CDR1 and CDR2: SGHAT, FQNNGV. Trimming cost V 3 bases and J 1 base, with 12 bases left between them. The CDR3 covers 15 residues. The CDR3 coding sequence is TGTGCCAGCAGCTTCTCTTTGGGCCTCCAAGAGACCCAGTACTTC. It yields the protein CASSFSLGLQETQYF.

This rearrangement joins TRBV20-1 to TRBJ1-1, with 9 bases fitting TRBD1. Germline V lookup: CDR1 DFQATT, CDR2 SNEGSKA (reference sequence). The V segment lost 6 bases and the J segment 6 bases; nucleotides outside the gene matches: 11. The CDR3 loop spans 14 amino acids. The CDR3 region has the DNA TGCAGTGCCTCCCGGACAGGGGAGATGGCTGAAGCTTTCTTT. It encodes CSASRTGEMAEAFF.

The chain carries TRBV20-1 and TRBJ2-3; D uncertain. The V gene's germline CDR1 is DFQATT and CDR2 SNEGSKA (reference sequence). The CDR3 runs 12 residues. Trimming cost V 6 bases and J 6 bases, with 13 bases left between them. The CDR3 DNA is TGCAGTGCCCCGGTTTATCTGGATACGCAGTATTTT. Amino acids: CSAPVYLDTQYF.

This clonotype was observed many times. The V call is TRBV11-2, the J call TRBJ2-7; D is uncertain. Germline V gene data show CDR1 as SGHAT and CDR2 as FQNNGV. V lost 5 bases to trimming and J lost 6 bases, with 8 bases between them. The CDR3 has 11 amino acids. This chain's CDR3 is CASSALSEQYF. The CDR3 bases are TGTGCCAGCAGCGCCCTTTCCGAGCAGTACTTC.

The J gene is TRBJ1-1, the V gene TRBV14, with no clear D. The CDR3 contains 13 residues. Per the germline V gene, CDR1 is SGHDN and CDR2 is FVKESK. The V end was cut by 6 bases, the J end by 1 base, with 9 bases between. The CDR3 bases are TGTGCCAGCAGGCCAAACACGAACACTGAAGCTTTCTTT. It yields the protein CASRPNTNTEAFF.

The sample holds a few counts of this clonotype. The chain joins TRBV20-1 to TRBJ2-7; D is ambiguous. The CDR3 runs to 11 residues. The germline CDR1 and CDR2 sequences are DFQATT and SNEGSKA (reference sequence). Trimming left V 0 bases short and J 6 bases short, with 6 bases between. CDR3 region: CSARDRLEQYF. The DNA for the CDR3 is TGCAGTGCTAGAGACAGGCTCGAGCAGTACTTC.

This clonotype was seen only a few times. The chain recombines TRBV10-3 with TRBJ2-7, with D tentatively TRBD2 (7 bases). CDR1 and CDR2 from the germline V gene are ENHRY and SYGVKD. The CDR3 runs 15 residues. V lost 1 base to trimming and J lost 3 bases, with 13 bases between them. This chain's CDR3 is CAISEWGGLGYEQYF. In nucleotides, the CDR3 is TGTGCCATCAGTGAGTGGGGGGGGCTAGGCTACGAGCAGTACTTC.

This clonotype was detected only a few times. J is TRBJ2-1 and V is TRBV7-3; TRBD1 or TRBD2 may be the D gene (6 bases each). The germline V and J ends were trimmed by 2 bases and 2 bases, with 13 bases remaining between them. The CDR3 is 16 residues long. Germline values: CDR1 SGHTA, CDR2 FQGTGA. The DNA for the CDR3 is TGTGCCAGCAGCTTAGAAGGGGGGCGTACCTACAATGAGCAGTTCTTC. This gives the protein CASSLEGGRTYNEQFF.

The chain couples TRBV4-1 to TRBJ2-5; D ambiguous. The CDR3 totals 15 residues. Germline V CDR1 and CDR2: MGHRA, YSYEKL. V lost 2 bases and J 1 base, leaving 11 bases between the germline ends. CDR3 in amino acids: CASSQTPVTQETQYF. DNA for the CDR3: TGCGCCAGCAGCCAAACTCCGGTGACCCAAGAGACCCAGTACTTC.

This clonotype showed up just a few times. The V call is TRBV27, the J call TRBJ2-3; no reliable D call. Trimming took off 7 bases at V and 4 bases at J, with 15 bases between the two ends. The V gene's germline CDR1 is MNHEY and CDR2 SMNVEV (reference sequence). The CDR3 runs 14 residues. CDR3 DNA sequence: TGTGCCAGCACATTCCGGGTTACCCCAGATACGCAGTATTTT. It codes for CASTFRVTPDTQYF.

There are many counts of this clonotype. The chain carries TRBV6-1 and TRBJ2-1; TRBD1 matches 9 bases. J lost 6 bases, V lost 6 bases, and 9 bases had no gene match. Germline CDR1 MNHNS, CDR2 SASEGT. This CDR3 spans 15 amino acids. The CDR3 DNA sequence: TGTGCCAGCAGACGTGCTGGGACAGGGTTCAATGAGCAGTTCTTC. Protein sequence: CASRRAGTGFNEQFF.

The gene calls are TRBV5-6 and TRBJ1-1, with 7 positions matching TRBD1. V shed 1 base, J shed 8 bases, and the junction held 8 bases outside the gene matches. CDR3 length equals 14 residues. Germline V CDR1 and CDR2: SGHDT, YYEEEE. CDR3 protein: CASSLPGGGGEAFF. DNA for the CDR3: TGTGCCAGCAGCTTGCCGGGCGGAGGGGGCGAAGCTTTCTTT.

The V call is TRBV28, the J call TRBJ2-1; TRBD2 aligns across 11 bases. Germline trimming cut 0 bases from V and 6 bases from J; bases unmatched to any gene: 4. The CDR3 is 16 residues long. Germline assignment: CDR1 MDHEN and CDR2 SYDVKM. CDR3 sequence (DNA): TGTGCCAGCAGTTTATGGAGGCTAGCGGGAGGCAATGAGCAGTTCTTC. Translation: CASSLWRLAGGNEQFF. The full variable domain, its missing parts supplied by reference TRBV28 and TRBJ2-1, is DVKVTQSSRYLVKRTGEKVFLECVQDMDHENMFWYRQDPGLGLRLIYFSYDVKMKEKGDIPEGYSVSREKKERFSLILESASTNQTSMYLCASSLWRLAGGNEQFFGPGTRLTVL.

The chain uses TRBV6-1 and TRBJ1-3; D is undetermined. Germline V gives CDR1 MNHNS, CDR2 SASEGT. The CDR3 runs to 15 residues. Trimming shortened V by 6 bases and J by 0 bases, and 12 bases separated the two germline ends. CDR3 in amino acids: CASSPHGASGNTIYF. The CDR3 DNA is TGTGCCAGCAGCCCCCACGGTGCCTCTGGAAACACCATATATTTT.

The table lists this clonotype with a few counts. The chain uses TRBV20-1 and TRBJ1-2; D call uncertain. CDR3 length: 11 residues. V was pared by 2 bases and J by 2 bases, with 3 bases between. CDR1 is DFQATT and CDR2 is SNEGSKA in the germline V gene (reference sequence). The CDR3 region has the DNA TGCAGTGCTAGACGGAACTATGGCTACACCTTC. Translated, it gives CSARRNYGYTF.